These 25 T cell receptor beta chains originate from one sample sequenced in a study of T cells in Graves' hyperthyroidism and ophthalmopathy. RNA transcripts were the template for amplifying TCR beta CDR3 regions. With the HTBI primer set, the TCR CDR3 went through a first round of RT-PCR. TCRdb fed the multiplex PCR reads into MiXCR, producing one record per CDR3 protein. The sample carries 300,000 to 350,000 distinct CDR3 sequences, roughly 17% recorded once. The material sequenced was blood. Receptors were obtained from a man aged 25 to 40 with Graves' hyperthyroidism.

In this sample, this clonotype turned up a few times. CDR3 in amino acids: CSAENTNGAGELFF. The CDR3 bases are TGCAGCGCCGAAAACACGAATGGCGCCGGGGAGCTGTTTTTT. The gene calls are TRBV29-1 and TRBJ2-2; no definite D call. V dropped 7 bases and J dropped 6 bases, with 18 bases sitting between them. CDR1 is SQVTM, CDR2 ANQGSEA, per germline. This CDR3 contains 14 residues.

Many counts were recorded for this clonotype. V and J are TRBV30 and TRBJ1-1, with D possibly being TRBD1 (6 bases). The CDR3 sequence is 12 residues long. The germline gives CDR1 GTSNPN, CDR2 SVGIG (reference sequence). V was pared by 1 base and J by 4 bases, with 7 bases between. Written as DNA, the CDR3 is TGTGCCTGGAGTGAAGGGGGCACTGAAGCTTTCTTT. This encodes CAWSEGGTEAFF.

This clonotype came up many times. The chain has TRBV27 and TRBJ1-5; no firm D call. The CDR3 has 13 residues. Germline CDR1 reads MNHEY; CDR2 reads SMNVEV (reference sequence). Trimming pared 6 bases from V and 4 bases from J, leaving 10 bases between. The CDR3 sequence is CASSWGPNQPQHF. The CDR3 DNA reads TGTGCCAGCAGCTGGGGTCCTAATCAGCCCCAGCATTTT.

The chain carries TRBV9 and TRBJ2-5; TRBD2 aligns across 11 bases. The germline V gene encodes CDR1 SGDLS and CDR2 YYNGEE. This CDR3 has 15 amino acids. V was pared by 0 bases and J by 5 bases, with 3 bases of the junction left unmatched. In DNA form, the CDR3 reads TGTGCCAGCAGCGTAGTGACTAGCGGGAAGGAGACCCAGTACTTC. Translation: CASSVVTSGKETQYF.

Ten or more counts support this clonotype. This rearrangement joins TRBV11-2 to TRBJ1-2; D perhaps matches TRBD1 (6 bases). Trimming took off 4 bases at V and 4 bases at J, with 10 bases between the two ends. In germline, CDR1 is SGHAT, CDR2 FQNNGV. The CDR3 spans 13 residues. CDR3: CASSSGQPYGYTF. CDR3 nucleotide sequence: TGTGCCAGCAGCTCCGGACAGCCCTATGGCTACACCTTC.

V is TRBV12-3 or TRBV12-4 and J is TRBJ2-2; possible D gene TRBD2, 6 bases. V was pared by 6 bases and J by 5 bases, with 10 bases between. The CDR3 is made up of 13 amino acids. The chain's CDR3 is CASSLGLTGELFF. The DNA for the CDR3 is TGTGCCAGCAGCCTGGGACTGACCGGGGAGCTGTTTTTT.

This clonotype was seen a few times. The CDR3 nucleotides read TGTGCCAGCAGCTTGAGTCTAGCGGGAGGATACAATGAGCAGTTCTTC. It yields the protein CASSLSLAGGYNEQFF. The chain links TRBV5-5 to TRBJ2-1; 11 bases fit TRBD2. The V gene's germline CDR1 is SGHKS and CDR2 YYEKEE (reference sequence). Losses at the gene ends were 1 base for V and 4 bases for J; bases not matched to a gene: 4. The CDR3 extends over 16 amino acids. The complete variable domain, with remaining parts taken from reference TRBV5-5 and TRBJ2-1, reads DAGVTQSPTHLIKTRGQQVTLRCSPISGHKSVSWYQQVLGQGPQFIFQYYEKEERGRGNFPDRFSARQFPNYSSELNVNALLLGDSALYLCASSLSLAGGYNEQFFGPGTRLTVL.

The rearrangement uses TRBV18 and TRBJ1-2; 7 bases map to TRBD1. Germline V lookup: CDR1 KGHSH, CDR2 LQKENI. With V trimmed by 2 bases and J by 3 bases, 12 bases remained unmatched. This CDR3 is built from 17 residues. As DNA, the CDR3 is TGTGCCAGCTCACCATCGGCCGAAGGGGGCAAGGACTATGGCTACACCTTC. Translation: CASSPSAEGGKDYGYTF.

This clonotype was detected a few times. The genes are TRBV3-1 and TRBJ1-4, with TRBD1 as a possible D gene (6 bases). The CDR3 loop spans 15 amino acids. V lost 4 bases, J lost 5 bases, and 14 bases lay in between. The germline V gene has CDR1 LGHDT and CDR2 YNNKEL (reference sequence). The CDR3 DNA reads TGTGCCAGCAGCCTCCGGGACACGAGGAATGAAAAACTGTTTTTT. It codes for CASSLRDTRNEKLFF. The full variable domain, completed using reference TRBV3-1 and TRBJ1-4, is DTAVSQTPKYLVTQMGNDKSIKCEQNLGHDTMYWYKQDSKKFLKIMFSYNNKELIINETVPNRFSPKSPDKAHLNLHINSLELGDSAVYFCASSLRDTRNEKLFFGSGTQLSVL.

This clonotype was counted many times. V usage is TRBV12-3 or TRBV12-4 and J usage is TRBJ1-5; D ambiguous. Between the trimmed V and J ends, which lost 1 base and 3 bases, there was a span of 7 bases. The CDR3 is 14 residues long. The CDR3: CASSLDGANQPQHF. The CDR3 coding sequence is TGTGCCAGCAGTTTAGACGGAGCCAATCAGCCCCAGCATTTT.

This clonotype appeared a few times. The chain carries TRBV20-1 and TRBJ1-3; D remains ambiguous. The CDR3 consists of 13 residues. Trimming removed 3 bases at V and 4 bases at J, with 10 bases between. Germline CDR1 DFQATT, CDR2 SNEGSKA (reference sequence). CDR3: CSASPTLGNTIYF. The DNA of the CDR3 is TGCAGTGCTAGCCCGACATTAGGAAACACCATATATTTT.

This clonotype was recorded at least ten times. The chain joins TRBV12-3 or TRBV12-4 to TRBJ2-7; D possibly corresponds to TRBD2 (6 bases). This CDR3 is 12 amino acids long. V lost 7 bases, J lost 2 bases, and 9 bases lay in between. CDR3 sequence: CASTGRPYEQYF. CDR3 in DNA: TGTGCCAGCACAGGGAGGCCCTACGAGCAGTACTTC.

The genes are TRBV11-2 and TRBJ2-2; tentative D call: TRBD1 (7 bases). The germline V and J ends were trimmed by 5 bases and 6 bases, with 22 bases remaining between them. This CDR3 is built from 17 residues. Per germline, CDR1 SGHAT and CDR2 FQNNGV. DNA for the CDR3: TGTGCCAGCAGCCCTCTCCAGGGGGGAGTCGTTCCCGGGGAGCTGTTTTTT. Amino acids: CASSPLQGGVVPGELFF.

This clonotype has at least ten counts. J is TRBJ1-1 and V is TRBV18; D is undetermined. Germline V CDR1 and CDR2: KGHSH, LQKENI. The CDR3 runs 12 residues. The V gene lost 3 bases and the J gene lost 11 bases, with 13 bases spanning the gap. CDR3 nucleotides: TGTGCCAGCTCACCGCGGACTCCCTGGGCTTTCTTT. It codes for CASSPRTPWAFF.

The V call is TRBV3-1, the J call TRBJ2-2; D may correspond to TRBD1 or TRBD2 (5 bases each). V gave up 1 base and J gave up 3 bases, with 18 bases separating them. The germline CDR1 and CDR2 sequences are LGHDT and YNNKEL (reference sequence). The CDR3 consists of 18 residues. The CDR3 DNA reads as TGTGCCAGCAGCCAAGGTTCGATGTGGGGGACCGACACCGGGGAGCTGTTTTTT. Protein sequence: CASSQGSMWGTDTGELFF.

This clonotype came up many times. The chain recombines TRBV6-1 with TRBJ1-4, with 9 bases that match TRBD1. CDR3 length: 15 amino acids. Germline assignment: CDR1 MNHNS and CDR2 SASEGT. Trimming cost V 6 bases and J 6 bases; bases outside gene matches: 8. In DNA, the CDR3 is TGTGCCAGCAGAACATTACAGGGGGCGGATGAAAAACTGTTTTTT. Its translation is CASRTLQGADEKLFF.

This clonotype was picked up many times. The V call is TRBV20-1, the J call TRBJ2-7; possible D gene TRBD2, 5 bases. Looked up from germline, CDR1 is DFQATT and CDR2 is SNEGSKA (reference sequence). V was trimmed by 1 base and J by 0 bases, leaving 13 bases between them. The CDR3 totals 15 residues. This chain's CDR3 is CSARGTGDSSYEQYF. For the CDR3, the DNA is TGCAGTGCTAGAGGGACCGGGGATAGCTCCTACGAGCAGTACTTC.

This clonotype has at least ten counts. The rearrangement joins TRBV27 to TRBJ1-1; D ambiguous. The length of the CDR3 is 13 residues. The V end lost 3 bases, the J end lost 4 bases, and 9 bases lay between the germline ends. Germline CDR1 reads MNHEY; CDR2 reads SMNVEV (reference sequence). The CDR3 here is CASSFRRGTEAFF. In nucleotides, the CDR3 is TGTGCCAGCAGTTTCCGCCGGGGCACTGAAGCTTTCTTT.

The J gene is TRBJ2-7, the V gene TRBV6-1; D is unclear. Looked up from germline, CDR1 is MNHNS and CDR2 is SASEGT. This CDR3 spans 15 amino acids. V was shortened by 0 bases and J by 5 bases, with 14 bases between the two germline ends. The CDR3 bases are TGTGCCAGCAGTGAAGCTCACCGGGCGTCGGACGAGCAGTACTTC. Protein: CASSEAHRASDEQYF.

This clonotype was counted ten times or more. The J gene is TRBJ2-1, the V gene TRBV7-3; 14 bases agree with TRBD2. V was pared by 5 bases and J by 6 bases, with 3 bases of the junction left unmatched. The CDR3 is made up of 15 amino acids. Germline V CDR1 and CDR2: SGHTA, FQGTGA. CDR3 bases: TGTGCCAGCAGCCCAGGGACTAGCGGGGGCAATGAGCAGTTCTTC. Protein product: CASSPGTSGGNEQFF.

This clonotype was observed many times. The chain uses TRBV7-2 and TRBJ2-7; perhaps TRBD2 as D (6 bases). Germline CDR1 is SGHTA and CDR2 is FQGNSA. V dropped 5 bases and J dropped 0 bases, with 14 bases sitting between them. The CDR3 is 15 amino acids. CDR3 amino acids: CASSPGLSSSYEQYF. Here the CDR3 DNA reads TGTGCCAGCAGCCCCGGACTATCCAGCTCCTACGAGCAGTACTTC. Complete variable domain (other parts from reference TRBV7-2 and TRBJ2-7): GAGVSQSPSNKVTEKGKDVELRCDPISGHTALYWYRQSLGQGLEFLIYFQGNSAPDKSGLPSDRFSAERTGGSVSTLTIQRTQQEDSAVYLCASSPGLSSSYEQYFGPGTRLTVT.

There are a few counts of this clonotype. An end of the junction differs from the germline gene, which may be a read error. The CDR3 DNA follows: TGTGCCAGCAGTTTATCCAGCTACAATGAGCAGTCCTTC. Protein product: CASSLSSYNEQSF. The chain employs TRBV27 and TRBJ2-1; D remains ambiguous. CDR1 and CDR2 from the germline V gene are MNHEY and SMNVEV (reference sequence). The CDR3 contains 13 residues.

This clonotype was seen at least ten times. The chain carries TRBV30 and TRBJ2-7; no firm D call. Trimming stripped 0 bases from V and 3 bases from J, with 6 bases between. CDR3 size: 12 residues. Germline CDR1 GTSNPN, CDR2 SVGIG (reference sequence). CDR3 sequence (DNA): TGTGCCTGGAGTGTCGAAAGCTACGAGCAGTACTTC. Translated: CAWSVESYEQYF. Supplemented by reference TRBV30 and TRBJ2-7, the full variable domain reads SQTIHQWPATLVQPVGSPLSLECTVEGTSNPNLYWYRQAAGRGLQLLFYSVGIGQISSEVPQNLSASRPQDRQFILSSKKLLLSDSGFYLCAWSVESYEQYFGPGTRLTVT.

This sequence joins TRBV18 and TRBJ2-1; D is perhaps TRBD2 (5 bases). Trimming pared 3 bases from V and 6 bases from J, leaving 15 bases between. This CDR3 has 15 amino acids. Germline V gene sequence: CDR1 KGHSH, CDR2 LQKENI. As DNA, the CDR3 is TGTGCCAGCTCACCCCCCGGGGTTTTGGTCAATGAGCAGTTCTTC. This gives the protein CASSPPGVLVNEQFF.

This clonotype was seen repeatedly, ten times or more. This rearrangement joins TRBV18 to TRBJ1-1, with 7 bases identical to TRBD1. CDR1 KGHSH and CDR2 LQKENI come from the germline V gene. CDR3 length: 15 amino acids. The trim removed 2 bases at V and 11 bases at J, leaving 14 bases unmatched. The CDR3 reads CASSPIQGPNAEAFF. For the CDR3, the DNA is TGTGCCAGCTCACCAATACAGGGGCCTAATGCCGAGGCTTTCTTT.